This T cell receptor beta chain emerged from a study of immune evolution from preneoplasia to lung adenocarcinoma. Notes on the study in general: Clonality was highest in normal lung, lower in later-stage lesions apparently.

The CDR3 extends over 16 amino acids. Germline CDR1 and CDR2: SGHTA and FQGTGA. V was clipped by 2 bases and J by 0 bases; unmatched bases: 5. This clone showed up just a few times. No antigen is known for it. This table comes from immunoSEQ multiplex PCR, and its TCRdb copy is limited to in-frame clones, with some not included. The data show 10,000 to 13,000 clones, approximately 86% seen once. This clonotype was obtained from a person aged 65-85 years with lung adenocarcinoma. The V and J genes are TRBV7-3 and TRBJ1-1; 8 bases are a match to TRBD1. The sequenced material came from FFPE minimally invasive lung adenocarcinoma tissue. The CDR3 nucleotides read TGTGCCAGCAGCTTAGTGACAGGGGAAATGAACACTGAAGCTTTCTTT. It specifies CASSLVTGEMNTEAFF.